A selection of T cell receptor beta chains follows, all from one sample in a study of cytomegalovirus exposure and HLA in healthy donors. Clones were read by immunoSEQ multiplex PCR, and TCRdb kept only the in-frame ones, dropping some. The table includes fewer than 300,000 clones, roughly 90% detected once. Sequencing was done on a sample of PBMCs. These receptors were collected from a woman aged 18-35 years in good health and CMV-seronegative. The CDR3 runs from the conserved cysteine through the conserved F or W. Each record gives: D gene, V gene, J gene, clone size, CDR3 DNA, CDR3 protein. D genes are given only for firm matches. A clone size is listed for some rows: how often the clone was seen (once, few, many), or a class if it is expanded.

>-|TRBV13|TRBJ1-1|-
TGTGCCAGCAGCCAGAAAATCATGAACACTGAAGCTTTCTTT
CASSQKIMNTEAFF
>-|TRBV28|TRBJ2-7|few
TGTGCCAGCTTGTCCCAATACGAGCAGTACTTC
CASLSQYEQYF
>TRBD1|TRBV27|TRBJ2-7|-
TGTGCCAGCAGTCCCCAGACAGGGGGCGAGCAGTACTTC
CASSPQTGGEQYF
>-|TRBV27|TRBJ2-5|-
TGTGCCAGCAGGGGGGGGCTAGCGGACCAAGAGACCCAGTACTTC
CASRGGLADQETQYF
>-|TRBV18|TRBJ1-2|-
TGTGCCAGCTCACCAGACCGACAGTCCTATGGCTACACCTTC
CASSPDRQSYGYTF
>-|TRBV28|TRBJ1-5|-
TGTGCCAGCAGTTCGGGGATGGGCAATCAGCCCCAGCATTTT
CASSSGMGNQPQHF
>TRBD1|TRBV10-1|TRBJ1-1|once
TGCGCCAGCAGTGAGACGAGGACAGGACGCACTGAAGCTTTCTTT
CASSETRTGRTEAFF
>-|TRBV29-1|TRBJ1-4|-
TGCAGCGTTGGGATCATGGGCGGGGAAAAACTGTTTTTT
CSVGIMGGEKLFF
>TRBD1|TRBV6-5|TRBJ2-4|-
TGTGCCAGCGGAGGACAGGGGAAAAACATTCAGTACTTC
CASGGQGKNIQYF
>TRBD2|TRBV27|TRBJ2-1|-
TGTGCCAGCAGTTATGGGACTAGCGGATACAATGAGCAGTTCTTC
CASSYGTSGYNEQFF
>-|TRBV5-8|TRBJ1-2|once
TGTGCCAGCAGCCCGCGGGACTCCTTCTATGGCTACACCTTC
CASSPRDSFYGYTF
>TRBD2|TRBV11-2|TRBJ2-2|-
TGTGCCAGCAGCGACGGGACTACACCGGGTGACACCGGGGAGCTGTTTTTT
CASSDGTTPGDTGELFF
>-|TRBV10-3|TRBJ1-3|-
TGTGCCACCACAGGGACTGGAAACACCATATATTTT
CATTGTGNTIYF
>TRBD2|TRBV10-2|TRBJ2-3|-
TGCGCCAGCAGTGATTTGGCTAGCGGGGGGGGCACAGATACGCAGTATTTT
CASSDLASGGGTDTQYF
>-|TRBV4-3|TRBJ1-2|-
TGCGCCAGCAGCCAAGAATATCGGTATGGCTACACCTTC
CASSQEYRYGYTF